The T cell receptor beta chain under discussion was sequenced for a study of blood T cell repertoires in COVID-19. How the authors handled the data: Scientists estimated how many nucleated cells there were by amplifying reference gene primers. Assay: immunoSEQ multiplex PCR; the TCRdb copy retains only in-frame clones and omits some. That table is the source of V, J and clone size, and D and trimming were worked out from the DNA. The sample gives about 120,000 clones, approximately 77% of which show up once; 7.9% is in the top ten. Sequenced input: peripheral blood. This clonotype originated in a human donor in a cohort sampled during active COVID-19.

CDR3 sequence (DNA): TGTGCCAGCAGCTTGGCGGGACAGGGGGTCCCCTACGAGCAGTACTTC. Encoded protein: CASSLAGQGVPYEQYF. The rearrangement joins TRBV5-5 to TRBJ2-7, with 11 bases that match TRBD1. Unmatched junction bases numbered 4, after V lost 0 bases and J lost 2 bases. Germline assignment: CDR1 SGHKS and CDR2 YYEKEE (reference sequence). This CDR3 comprises 16 residues. The entire variable domain, with the rest obtained from reference TRBV5-5 and TRBJ2-7, is as follows: DAGVTQSPTHLIKTRGQQVTLRCSPISGHKSVSWYQQVLGQGPQFIFQYYEKEERGRGNFPDRFSARQFPNYSSELNVNALLLGDSALYLCASSLAGQGVPYEQYFGPGTRLTVT.